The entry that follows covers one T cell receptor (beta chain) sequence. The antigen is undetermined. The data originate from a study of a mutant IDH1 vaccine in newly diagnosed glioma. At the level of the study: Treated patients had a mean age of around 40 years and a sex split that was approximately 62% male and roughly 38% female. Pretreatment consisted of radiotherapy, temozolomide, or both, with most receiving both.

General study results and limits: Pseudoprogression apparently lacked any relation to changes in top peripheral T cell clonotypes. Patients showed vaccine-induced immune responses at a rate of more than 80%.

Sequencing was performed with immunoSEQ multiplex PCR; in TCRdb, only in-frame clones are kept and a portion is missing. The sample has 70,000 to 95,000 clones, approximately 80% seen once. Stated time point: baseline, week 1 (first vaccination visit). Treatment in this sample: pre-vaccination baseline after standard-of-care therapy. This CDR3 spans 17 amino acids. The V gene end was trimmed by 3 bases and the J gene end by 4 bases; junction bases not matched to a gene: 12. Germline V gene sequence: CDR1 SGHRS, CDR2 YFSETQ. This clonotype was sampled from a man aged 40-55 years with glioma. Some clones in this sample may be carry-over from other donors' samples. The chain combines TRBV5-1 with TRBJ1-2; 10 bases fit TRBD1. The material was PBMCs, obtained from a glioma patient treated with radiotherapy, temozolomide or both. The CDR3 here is CASSSDPSGQGGYGYTF. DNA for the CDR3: TGCGCCAGCAGCTCGGATCCCTCAGGACAGGGGGGCTATGGCTACACCTTC.